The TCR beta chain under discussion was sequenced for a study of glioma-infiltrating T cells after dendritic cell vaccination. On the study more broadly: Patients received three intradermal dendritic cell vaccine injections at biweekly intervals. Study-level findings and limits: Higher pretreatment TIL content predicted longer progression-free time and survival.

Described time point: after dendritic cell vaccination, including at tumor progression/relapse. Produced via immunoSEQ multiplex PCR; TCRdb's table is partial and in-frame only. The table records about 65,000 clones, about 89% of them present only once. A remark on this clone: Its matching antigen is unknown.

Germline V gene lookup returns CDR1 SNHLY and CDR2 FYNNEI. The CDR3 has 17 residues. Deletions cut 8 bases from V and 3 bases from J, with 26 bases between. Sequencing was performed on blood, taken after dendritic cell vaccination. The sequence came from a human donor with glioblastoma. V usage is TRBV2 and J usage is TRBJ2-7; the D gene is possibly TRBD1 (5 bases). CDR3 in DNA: TGTGCCAGCGAAGAAGGTGCAGGGATAGTAAACGACTACGAGCAGTACTTC. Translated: CASEEGAGIVNDYEQYF.